This entry describes one T cell receptor (beta chain). This clone showed up just a few times. Its antigen is unknown. Base qualities are not at hand, and no much larger clone is one base apart. The data originate from a study of graft-versus-host responses after intestinal transplantation (dated by TCRdb to the early 2020s). The study in broad terms: The transplants that recipients got were multivisceral, liver-intestinal, or isolated intestinal. To identify alloreactive clones, pre-transplant mixed lymphocyte reaction products were sequenced and then compared with unstimulated pre-transplant donor and recipient T cells. Graft-versus-host and host-versus-graft alloreactive T cell clones were tracked in the graft, circulation and bone marrow after intestinal transplantation using bulk TCR-beta CDR3 sequencing. The cohort enrolled about two dozen intestinal transplant recipients, one of whom was a retransplant, and 3 patients without pretransplant specimens were excluded. A peak of at least 4% donor T cells among recipient peripheral blood mononuclear cells was the definition used for donor T cell macrochimerism. Every recipient was given anti-thymocyte globulin induction, followed by approximately 3 years of maintenance tacrolimus and steroids. Instead of going to the commercial service, samples from a few later patients were sequenced in-house on an Illumina MiSeq and processed with MiXCR.

Read against the paper, the sample's time point label means: cells obtained before transplantation from donor or recipient. CD3+CD4+ and CD3+CD8+ populations were FACS-sorted from unstimulated pre-transplant donor and recipient cells taken from spleen or lymph nodes. There are 18 amino acids in the CDR3, from cysteine to phenylalanine inclusive. Solely the CDR3 DNA is kept, with 54 bases framed from the first base. The germline V gene provides CDR1 SNHLY and CDR2 FYNNEI. V is clipped by 7 bases and J by 0 bases, and the sequence between their germline boundaries is 23 bases long. Library preparation was by the immunoSEQ multiplex PCR assay. For most patients, genomic DNA was isolated with the Qiagen DNeasy Blood and Tissue Kit and sent frozen to Adaptive Biotechnologies for TCR sequencing. High-throughput TCR-beta CDR3 sequencing of genomic DNA from most patients was performed by Adaptive Biotechnologies. The original methods were these. Adaptive's ImmunoSEQ software supplied the TCR sequencing data for around 19 patients, while MiXCR and VDJtools were used to process a few other patients. To correct CD4 versus CD8 sorting errors, sequences present in both subsets at a frequency ratio below 5:1 were removed. CDR3 nucleotide sequences shared between donor and recipient were removed because the origin of such sequences could not be assigned. To be classed as alloreactive, a clone needed at least 2-fold expansion over unstimulated cells and a minimum CFSE-low frequency of 0.002% (template counts) or 0.001% (read counts). Clones detected in sequenced pre-transplant spleen, lymph node, or MLR CFSE-low populations of the donor or recipient were defined as mappable. Cumulative frequency of alloreactive clones was calculated as a percentage of all sequences weighted by copy number. Sourced from immuneACCESS, this table was stored by TCRdb with only in-frame sequences that have V and J called. A share of the clones is absent; for the studies checked, an unresolved V gene accounts for under half, and the remainder has no known explanation. D and trimming were read from the DNA, whereas the V and J calls and clone size are those reported in that table. This sample lists about 71,000 clones; around 91% were detected once. Jointly, the top ten make up approximately 1.3% of the sample.

What the work shows at the level of the full study, not this receptor alone: GvH clones were found in recipient bone marrow, and some of the GvH clones appeared earlier in ileal mucosa or blood, which is consistent with an intestinal mucosal origin. The relatively low number and heterogeneity of intestinal transplant patients limited the conclusions. Early after transplant, peak levels of circulating GvH clones were associated with declines in HvG clones. High GvH to HvG T cell clonal ratios were observed in the allografts of patients with donor T cell macrochimerism.

Material: unstimulated CD8+ T cells sorted from spleen or lymph node cells, obtained before intestinal transplant. This TCR was sampled from a human donor who received an intestinal transplant. The sequence links TRBV2 to TRBJ2-3; the best D guess is TRBD2, with 5 bases matching. The sequence in DNA is TGTGCCAGCATGGCTGGGGTGGCCACTTGGACTAGCACAGATACGCAGTATTTT. Translated, this is CASMAGVATWTSTDTQYF.